These 28 T cell receptor beta chains were all obtained from the same sample, sequenced in a study of breast tumors, draining lymph nodes, adjacent tissues. Samples came from axillary lymph nodes draining the breast cancer. TCRdb reprocessed the multiplex PCR reads with MiXCR, giving one entry per CDR3 protein. The repertoire consists of around 190,000 distinct CDR3 sequences, with 30% to 35% occurring once and the leading ten covering around 4.5%. The sequenced sample consisted of axillary lymph node tissue. These receptors were taken from a female donor with breast cancer. Some clones in this sample may be carry-over from other donors' samples.

There are many counts of this clonotype. The genes are TRBV4-2 and TRBJ2-2; no clear D. V was shortened by 0 bases and J by 3 bases, with 14 bases between the two germline ends. This CDR3 contains 17 residues. CDR1 is LGHNA and CDR2 is YNFKEQ in the germline V gene. This CDR3 is CASSQDIAGSYTGELFF. As DNA, the CDR3 is TGTGCCAGCAGCCAAGATATCGCCGGATCTTACACCGGGGAGCTGTTTTTT.

The rearrangement links TRBV5-6 to TRBJ1-2; the D is unclear. Germline-derived CDR1 and CDR2 are SGHDT and YYEEEE. This CDR3 is 16 amino acids long. Trimming cost V 0 bases and J 1 base, with 13 bases left between them. In nucleotides, the CDR3 is TGTGCCAGCAGCTTGGTTCCCGGGCCCAATAACTATGGCTACACCTTC. Encoded protein: CASSLVPGPNNYGYTF.

This clonotype was counted at least ten times. The chain uses TRBV20-1 and TRBJ2-1; D is ambiguous. Germline V gene sequence: CDR1 DFQATT, CDR2 SNEGSKA (reference sequence). The CDR3 covers 11 residues. V lost 3 bases, J lost 8 bases, and 8 bases lay in between. In nucleotides, the CDR3 is TGCAGTGCTAGTTCCTTCGATGAGCAGTTCTTC. This sequence encodes CSASSFDEQFF.

This clonotype came up many times. The chain links TRBV7-8 to TRBJ2-7; 7 bases are shared with TRBD1. This CDR3 has 13 amino acids. Trimming removed 8 bases from V and 3 bases from J; junction bases left unmatched: 7. CDR1 SGHVS and CDR2 FQNEAQ come from the germline V gene. CDR3 bases: TGTGCCAGCTCACCAGGGGGTTACTACGAGCAGTACTTC. This gives the protein CASSPGGYYEQYF.

This clonotype appeared many times. The chain uses TRBV12-3 or TRBV12-4 and TRBJ1-3; the D is unclear. V was clipped by 7 bases and J by 2 bases, with 9 bases between them. There are 13 residues in the CDR3. CDR3 sequence (DNA): TGTGCCAGCACCCTGTCACCTGGAAACACCATATATTTT. Translated, it gives CASTLSPGNTIYF.

This clonotype showed up many times. The V gene is TRBV5-4, the J gene TRBJ1-2; tentative D call: TRBD1 (6 bases). The germline V and J ends were trimmed by 0 bases and 5 bases, with 14 bases remaining between them. Looked up from germline, CDR1 is SGHNT and CDR2 is YYREEE (reference sequence). There are 15 residues in the CDR3. In nucleotides, the CDR3 is TGTGCCAGCAGCTTGGAGGGGGGCGAACTATATGGCTACACCTTC. Protein product: CASSLEGGELYGYTF.

This clonotype was observed many times. As DNA, the CDR3 is TGTGCCAGCAGTTCCTCGGAAGAGACCCAGTACTTC. The encoded protein is CASSSSEETQYF. The genes are TRBV12-3 or TRBV12-4 and TRBJ2-5; D remains ambiguous. The CDR3 runs to 12 residues. Trimming shortened V by 4 bases and J by 3 bases, and 6 bases separated the two germline ends.

Worth noting for this clonotype: A single base separates this from a much larger clone, so it may be a read error. This chain connects TRBV9 to TRBJ1-2, with D tentatively TRBD1 (6 bases). CDR1 is SGDLS, CDR2 YYNGEE, per germline. The CDR3 covers 13 residues. The CDR3 here is CTSSLAPGGGYTF. CDR3 bases: TGTACCTCCAGTCTAGCGCCCGGGGGCGGCTACACCTTC.

This clonotype appeared once. The chain recombines TRBV7-2 with TRBJ1-4; D is uncertain. This CDR3 is 14 amino acids long. V was trimmed by 1 base and J by 11 bases, leaving 14 bases between them. Germline V gives CDR1 SGHTA, CDR2 FQGNSA. The CDR3 nucleotides read TGTGCCAGCAGCTTAGGGTACGCTAGTGAGAAACTGTTTTTT. As protein: CASSLGYASEKLFF.

The sample holds many counts of this clonotype. The chain recombines TRBV20-1 with TRBJ1-5; D remains ambiguous. The ends were cut back, 5 bases at V and 0 bases at J, with 11 bases in the middle. Per the germline V gene, CDR1 is DFQATT and CDR2 is SNEGSKA (reference sequence). The CDR3 contains 14 residues. CDR3 DNA sequence: TGCAGTGCTTCGAAAGGTAATAGCAATCAGCCCCAGCATTTT. It translates to CSASKGNSNQPQHF.

With respect to this clonotype: This may come from a read error, since a much larger clone is one base off. This chain uses TRBV3-1 with TRBJ1-4; D call uncertain. From germline, CDR1 is LGHDT and CDR2 YNNKEL (reference sequence). CDR3 length equals 14 residues. This CDR3 is CARSQILGNEKLFF. CDR3 nucleotides: TGTGCCCGCAGCCAAATCCTAGGAAATGAAAAACTGTTTTTT.

The table lists this clonotype with a few counts. The chain recombines TRBV28 with TRBJ2-7; possible D gene TRBD2, 7 bases. Trimming took off 2 bases at V and 9 bases at J, with 14 bases between the two ends. The CDR3 spans 13 residues. The germline gives CDR1 MDHEN, CDR2 SYDVKM. CDR3 nucleotide sequence: TGTGCCAGCAGTTTAGGGGGGGACACCGGGCAGTACTTC. Residues: CASSLGGDTGQYF. Based on the CDR3 plus reference TRBV28 and TRBJ2-7, the full variable domain is DVKVTQSSRYLVKRTGEKVFLECVQDMDHENMFWYRQDPGLGLRLIYFSYDVKMKEKGDIPEGYSVSREKKERFSLILESASTNQTSMYLCASSLGGDTGQYFGPGTRLTVT.

This clonotype was recorded many times. V and J are TRBV9 and TRBJ2-2, with 7 bases matching TRBD2. In germline, CDR1 is SGDLS, CDR2 YYNGEE. The CDR3 consists of 16 residues. J was trimmed by 1 base and V by 0 bases; bases with no gene match: 3. The CDR3 nucleotides are TGTGCCAGCAGCGTAGCCGGCGGGAGGAACACCGGGGAGCTGTTTTTT. This encodes CASSVAGGRNTGELFF.

This clonotype has just a few counts. The chain carries TRBV6-8 and TRBJ1-2; D is unclear. The ends were cut back, 8 bases at V and 10 bases at J, with 11 bases in the middle. The CDR3 has 10 amino acids. Germline values: CDR1 MNHGY, CDR2 SAAAGT. CDR3 sequence reads: CASLDVYYTF. For the CDR3, the DNA is TGTGCCAGCTTGGACGTATACTACACCTTC.

This clonotype has at least ten counts. The rearrangement links TRBV9 to TRBJ2-1, with D maybe TRBD2 (5 bases). CDR3 length equals 14 residues. V shed 0 bases and J shed 2 bases, with 6 bases lying between them. Germline-derived CDR1 and CDR2 are SGDLS and YYNGEE. The CDR3: CASSVGGTYNEQFF. CDR3 nucleotides: TGTGCCAGCAGCGTAGGAGGGACCTACAATGAGCAGTTCTTC.

This clonotype has a count of ten or more. The rearrangement links TRBV2 to TRBJ2-1, with 11 nucleotides matching TRBD1. There are 15 residues in the CDR3. V lost 5 bases and J lost 7; bases outside the gene matches: 7. Per the germline V gene, CDR1 is SNHLY and CDR2 is FYNNEI. The CDR3 DNA reads TGTGCCAGCAGTTACGGACAGGGGGCAGGGAATGAGCAGTTCTTC. Translating gives CASSYGQGAGNEQFF.

The chain links TRBV6-1 to TRBJ2-1; D is unclear. Germline V gives CDR1 MNHNS, CDR2 SASEGT. The length of the CDR3 is 16 residues. V lost 2 bases to trimming and J lost 3 bases, with 14 bases between them. The CDR3 bases are TGTGCCAGCAGTGAATTGTCGCTTGGTAGCTACAATGAGCAGTTCTTC. It translates to CASSELSLGSYNEQFF.

The sample holds many counts of this clonotype. This chain uses TRBV7-6 with TRBJ2-5; the D is unclear. V shed 4 bases and J shed 5 bases, with 11 bases lying between them. CDR3 length: 13 amino acids. Germline V gene data show CDR1 as SGHVS and CDR2 as FNYEAQ. DNA for the CDR3: TGTGCCAGCAGCTATGGAGAGTGGGAGACCCAGTACTTC. It specifies CASSYGEWETQYF.

Notes on this clonotype: This sequence may be a read error, since a much larger clone differs from it by one base. The V gene is TRBV5-1, the J gene TRBJ2-3; D is perhaps TRBD2 (6 bases). V lost 4 bases and J 0 bases, leaving 9 bases between the germline ends. From germline, CDR1 is SGHRS and CDR2 YFSETQ. The CDR3 extends over 14 amino acids. CDR3 residues: CASSPRGSTDTQYF. CDR3 nucleotides: TGCGCCAGCAGCCCTCGGGGGAGCACAGATACGCAGTATTTT.

This clonotype was counted ten times or more. This sequence may be a read error, since a much larger clone differs from it by one base. The V and J genes are TRBV11-1 and TRBJ2-7; D gene unclear. The CDR3 totals 13 residues. Germline lookup yields CDR1 SGHAT and CDR2 FQDESV (reference sequence). The DNA of the CDR3 is TGTGCCAGCAGCTTATATTCCTCCTCCGAGCAGTACTTC. It translates to CASSLYSSSEQYF.

This clonotype was picked up many times. The chain's CDR3 is CASSLQVDSANTGELFF. In DNA, the CDR3 is TGTGCCAGCAGTCTCCAAGTGGACTCAGCGAACACCGGGGAGCTGTTTTTT. V and J are TRBV6-1 and TRBJ2-2, with D maybe TRBD2 (5 bases). Trimming shortened V by 5 bases and J by 0 bases, and 16 bases separated the two germline ends. The CDR3 runs 17 residues. Germline V gene lookup returns CDR1 MNHNS and CDR2 SASEGT.

The chain employs TRBV9 and TRBJ1-1; D possibly corresponds to TRBD1 (6 bases). The CDR3 consists of 14 residues. Trimming took off 4 bases at V and 8 bases at J, with 18 bases between the two ends. Germline-derived CDR1 and CDR2 are SGDLS and YYNGEE. This CDR3 reads CASSPQPSGTEAFF. CDR3 DNA: TGTGCCAGCAGCCCTCAACCGTCCGGGACAGAAGCTTTCTTT. The entire variable domain, with the rest obtained from reference TRBV9 and TRBJ1-1, is as follows: DSGVTQTPKHLITATGQRVTLRCSPRSGDLSVYWYQQSLDQGLQFLIQYYNGEERAKGNILERFSAQQFPDLHSELNLSSLELGDSALYFCASSPQPSGTEAFFGQGTRLTVV.

This clonotype has ten or more counts. The chain is built from TRBV6-1 and TRBJ2-3; possibly TRBD1 for D (6 bases). The CDR3 runs 15 residues. The germline V and J ends were trimmed by 1 base and 5 bases, with 13 bases remaining between them. Per germline, CDR1 MNHNS and CDR2 SASEGT. The CDR3 DNA is TGTGCCAGCAGTGAAGTATGGGACAACGGAGATACGCAGTATTTT. Its translation: CASSEVWDNGDTQYF.

About this clonotype: Since no conserved phenylalanine or tryptophan closes the CDR3, a read error is the likely cause. The chain combines TRBV2 with TRBJ1-5, with D maybe TRBD1 (5 bases). CDR3 length equals 15 residues. The V end lost 3 bases, the J end lost 2 bases, and 11 bases lay between the germline ends. The germline V gene encodes CDR1 SNHLY and CDR2 FYNNEI. CDR3 coding DNA: TGTGCCAGCAGTGAGTTAGGGGAACGCAATCAGCCCCAGCATCCT. Translated: CASSELGERNQPQHP.

The chain joins TRBV3-1 to TRBJ2-5; D is uncertain. The CDR3 extends over 16 amino acids. The V end was cut by 0 bases, the J end by 5 bases, with 16 bases between. Germline V CDR1 and CDR2: LGHDT, YNNKEL (reference sequence). This CDR3 reads CASSQEREGPWETQYF. DNA of the CDR3: TGTGCCAGCAGCCAAGAAAGGGAAGGGCCTTGGGAGACCCAGTACTTC.

In its sample, this clonotype was seen many times. The J gene is TRBJ1-3, the V gene TRBV9, with D uncertain. The CDR3 length is 13 residues. Germline-derived CDR1 and CDR2 are SGDLS and YYNGEE. The V and J ends lost 4 bases and 7 bases respectively, with 12 bases between them. This CDR3 reads CASSPPAGNTIYF. Here the CDR3 DNA reads TGTGCCAGCAGCCCCCCCGCGGGGAACACCATATATTTT.

This clonotype was counted many times. The chain has TRBV9 and TRBJ2-7; possible D gene TRBD1, 5 bases. The CDR3 contains 14 residues. Trimming shortened V by 0 bases and J by 5 bases, and 12 bases separated the two germline ends. Germline-derived CDR1 and CDR2 are SGDLS and YYNGEE. The CDR3 is CASSVGAGWNEQYF. As DNA, the CDR3 is TGTGCCAGCAGCGTAGGAGCAGGGTGGAACGAGCAGTACTTC.

About this clonotype itself: A read error is possible here, since a much larger clone lies one base away. The chain uses TRBV13 and TRBJ2-5, with D perhaps matching TRBD1 (6 bases). Looked up from germline, CDR1 is PRHDT and CDR2 is FYEKMQ (reference sequence). V lost 2 bases to trimming and J lost 4 bases, with 11 bases between them. This CDR3 spans 14 amino acids. The DNA of the CDR3 is TGTGCCAGCAGCTTACTGCAGGGGCGAGAGACCCAGTACTTC. Encoded protein: CASSLLQGRETQYF.